The 29 T cell receptor beta chains reported below all come from one sample, sequenced in a study of shared clonotypes between healthy human individuals. Produced via immunoSEQ multiplex PCR; TCRdb's table is partial and in-frame only. The repertoire has about 1.1 million clones, about 80% of them found once; the top ten carry roughly 0.57%. Sequenced material: memory CD4+ T cells from PBMCs. Specified subset: CD45RA-negative fraction. These receptors were collected from a man aged 18 to 29 in good health. Some clones in this sample may be carry-over from other donors' samples.

The V and J genes are TRBV11-2 and TRBJ1-1; D is perhaps TRBD1 (5 bases). Germline V gives CDR1 SGHAT, CDR2 FQNNGV. This CDR3 contains 14 residues. V gave up 5 bases and J gave up 6 bases, with 16 bases separating them. For the CDR3, the DNA is TGTGCCAGCAGCCCAGGAGGAGGGGTGGCTGAAGCTTTCTTT. Protein: CASSPGGGVAEAFF.

This clone was detected a few times. A much bigger clone sits one base away, suggesting this may be a read error. The genes are TRBV2 and TRBJ1-2; weak D call: TRBD1 (5 bases). Germline CDR1 reads SNHLY; CDR2 reads FYNNEI. V gave up 5 bases and J gave up 3 bases, with 10 bases separating them. This CDR3 is 13 amino acids long. The CDR3 DNA reads TGTGCCAGCAGTAGAGGCAGGGACTATGGCTACACCTTC. Translated: CASSRGRDYGYTF.

In this sample, this clone turned up once. The chain recombines TRBV30 with TRBJ2-7; D ambiguous. V lost 1 base, J lost 0 bases, and 10 bases lay in between. Germline loops: CDR1 GTSNPN, CDR2 SVGIG (reference sequence). This CDR3 spans 14 amino acids. The CDR3: CAWSGKKSSYEQYF. In DNA form, the CDR3 reads TGTGCCTGGAGTGGGAAAAAGAGCTCCTACGAGCAGTACTTC.

Notes on this clone: At one boundary the junction diverges from the germline segment, which might be a read error. The V and J genes are TRBV19 and TRBJ2-5; D is unclear. CDR3 length: 13 residues. Germline V gene lookup returns CDR1 LNHDA and CDR2 SQIVND (reference sequence). The CDR3: CASSIRAREAQYF. The CDR3 bases are TGTGCCAGTAGTATAAGGGCAAGAGAGGCCCAGTACTTC.

The V call is TRBV6-5, the J call TRBJ1-5; D may be TRBD1 (5 bases). The CDR3 covers 14 residues. V lost 8 bases to trimming and J lost 6 bases, with 17 bases between them. Germline lookup yields CDR1 MNHEY and CDR2 SVGAGI. The CDR3, as DNA: TGTGCCAGCTACCGGGGGGAGAGAGGTCAGCCCCAGCATTTT. It encodes CASYRGERGQPQHF.

This chain links TRBV5-1 with TRBJ2-7; D possibly uses TRBD1 or TRBD2 (6 bases each). The CDR3 is 14 amino acids. V dropped 1 base and J dropped 3 bases, with 11 bases sitting between them. The germline V gene encodes CDR1 SGHRS and CDR2 YFSETQ. The CDR3 sequence: CASSLTGANYEQYF. In DNA, the CDR3 is TGCGCCAGCAGCTTGACGGGGGCAAACTACGAGCAGTACTTC.

This chain joins TRBV7-8 and TRBJ2-1; D unresolved. The V end was cut by 1 base, the J end by 3 bases, with 7 bases between. This CDR3 is 14 amino acids long. Germline lookup yields CDR1 SGHVS and CDR2 FQNEAQ. As DNA, the CDR3 is TGTGCCAGCAGCTTAGAAGCGAACTACAATGAGCAGTTCTTC. Protein sequence: CASSLEANYNEQFF.

CDR3 protein: CASSFLAGASSQTYNEQFF. For the CDR3, the DNA is TGTGCCAGCAGTTTCCTAGCGGGAGCCAGTTCCCAAACTTACAATGAGCAGTTCTTC. V usage is TRBV27 and J usage is TRBJ2-1, with 10 bases aligning to TRBD2. The germline V gene has CDR1 MNHEY and CDR2 SMNVEV (reference sequence). This CDR3 contains 19 residues. V was pared by 3 bases and J by 4 bases, with 15 bases of the junction left unmatched.

This rearrangement joins TRBV7-2 to TRBJ1-1; D is undetermined. This CDR3 is 16 amino acids long. Germline lookup yields CDR1 SGHTA and CDR2 FQGNSA. The V end lost 5 bases, the J end lost 1 base, and 17 bases lay between the germline ends. The CDR3 loop reads CASSLHPARSNTEAFF. The CDR3 DNA sequence: TGTGCCAGCAGCCTACACCCGGCCAGATCGAACACTGAAGCTTTCTTT.

The V gene is TRBV5-1, the J gene TRBJ2-3, with 8 bases aligning to TRBD2. This CDR3 is built from 15 residues. After removal of 1 base from V and 2 bases from J, the junction contained 3 bases not matched to a gene. Germline CDR1 SGHRS, CDR2 YFSETQ. CDR3 nucleotide sequence: TGCGCCAGCAGCTTGTGGCGGGAGGTCACAGATACGCAGTATTTT. This codes for CASSLWREVTDTQYF.

Turning to this clone: One base away lies a much larger clone, so this may be a sequencing read error. The gene calls are TRBV7-2 and TRBJ2-5; the D gene is possibly TRBD2 (5 bases). Trimming left V 3 bases short and J 1 base short, with 6 bases between. Germline values: CDR1 SGHTA, CDR2 FQGNSA. The length of the CDR3 is 13 residues. CDR3 residues: CASSFGVQETQYF. CDR3 bases: TGTGCCAGCAGCTTCGGGGTCCAAGAGACCCAGTACTTC.

The CDR3 loop reads CASSQGNRGWGYGYTF. The CDR3, as DNA: TGCGCCAGCAGCCAGGGTAACAGGGGCTGGGGCTATGGCTACACCTTC. J is TRBJ1-2 and V is TRBV4-1; 7 bases fit TRBD1. CDR1 and CDR2 (germline): MGHRA, YSYEKL. After removal of 3 bases from V and 4 bases from J, the junction contained 11 bases not matched to a gene. The CDR3 consists of 16 residues.

There are a few counts of this clone. This chain links TRBV5-1 with TRBJ2-2, with D maybe TRBD1 (6 bases). Between the trimmed V and J ends, which lost 4 bases and 3 bases, there was a span of 13 bases. Germline CDR1 reads SGHRS; CDR2 reads YFSETQ. The CDR3 sequence is 15 residues long. In nucleotides, the CDR3 is TGCGCCAGCAGCCCGAGGACAGCCTACACCGGGGAGCTGTTTTTT. Translation: CASSPRTAYTGELFF.

The chain links TRBV7-9 to TRBJ2-2; no reliable D call. Looked up from germline, CDR1 is SEHNR and CDR2 is FQNEAQ (reference sequence). V dropped 4 bases and J dropped 4 bases, with 10 bases sitting between them. The CDR3 is 14 residues long. CDR3 region: CASSSHRSTGELFF. The CDR3 coding sequence is TGTGCCAGCAGCTCCCATCGGAGCACCGGGGAGCTGTTTTTT.

The V call is TRBV25-1, the J call TRBJ2-1, with D possibly matching TRBD2 (6 bases). This CDR3 region has 16 residues. The germline V gene has CDR1 MGHDK and CDR2 SYGVNS. The germline V and J ends were trimmed by 4 bases and 2 bases, with 15 bases remaining between them. Written as DNA, the CDR3 is TGTGCCAGCAGTGGGAGACTAGACCTAACCTACAATGAGCAGTTCTTC. Translating it yields CASSGRLDLTYNEQFF.

This rearrangement joins TRBV11-2 to TRBJ2-3, with D tentatively TRBD1 (8 bases). This CDR3 contains 16 residues. Germline loops: CDR1 SGHAT, CDR2 FQNNGV. Trimming stripped 1 base from V and 3 bases from J, with 14 bases between. The CDR3 nucleotides are TGTGCCAGCAGCTTAGGGGGGGGACAGGTAACAGATACGCAGTATTTT. This encodes CASSLGGGQVTDTQYF.

This chain uses TRBV7-9 with TRBJ1-1, with D perhaps matching TRBD1 (5 bases). The CDR3 length is 14 residues. CDR1 is SEHNR and CDR2 is FQNEAQ in the germline V gene (reference sequence). V was shortened by 5 bases and J by 5 bases, with 15 bases between the two germline ends. The CDR3 DNA follows: TGTGCCAGCAGCCGTAGTCAGGGAAGGACTGAAGCTTTCTTT. This sequence encodes CASSRSQGRTEAFF.

This clone came up a few times. The CDR3 coding sequence is TGTGCCAGCAGCTTGGACAGGGGCCTCGCTCAGCCCCAGCATTTT. Translating it yields CASSLDRGLAQPQHF. The genes are TRBV5-4 and TRBJ1-5; TRBD1 matches 7 bases. V was clipped by 0 bases and J by 6 bases; unmatched bases: 6. This CDR3 has 15 residues. From germline, CDR1 is SGHNT and CDR2 YYREEE (reference sequence).

The chain combines TRBV28 with TRBJ1-2, with a weak D call TRBD1 (6 bases). The V gene's germline CDR1 is MDHEN and CDR2 SYDVKM. V lost 1 base and J 0 bases, leaving 12 bases between the germline ends. This CDR3 has 16 amino acids. The CDR3 DNA sequence: TGTGCCAGCAGTTTATCCATGGGGGGCGCTAACTATGGCTACACCTTC. This codes for CASSLSMGGANYGYTF.

The rearrangement joins TRBV4-1 to TRBJ2-1; no clear D. Germline V gives CDR1 MGHRA, CDR2 YSYEKL. The CDR3 covers 13 residues. V was clipped by 3 bases and J by 8 bases, with 11 bases between them. DNA of the CDR3: TGCGCCAGCAGCCACCTGAACCGGGATGAGCAGTTCTTC. The encoded protein is CASSHLNRDEQFF.

This clone has more than one count but fewer than ten. CDR3 nucleotides: TGCAGTGCCCTCAGGGGCTCTGAAGCTTTCTTT. Translation gives CSALRGSEAFF. The rearrangement joins TRBV20-1 to TRBJ1-1, with D maybe TRBD1 (6 bases). In germline, CDR1 is DFQATT, CDR2 SNEGSKA (reference sequence). The CDR3 is 11 residues long. V shed 6 bases and J shed 6 bases, with 11 bases lying between them.

V and J are TRBV18 and TRBJ1-4; D might be TRBD1 (6 bases). Germline V gives CDR1 KGHSH, CDR2 LQKENI. The V and J ends lost 6 bases and 7 bases respectively, with 15 bases between them. The CDR3 loop spans 14 amino acids. DNA of the CDR3: TGTGCCAGCTCCCCTGACAGGTCAAGTGAAAAACTGTTTTTT. It encodes CASSPDRSSEKLFF. Filled out from reference TRBV18 and TRBJ1-4, the complete variable domain reads NAGVMQNPRHLVRRRGQEARLRCSPMKGHSHVYWYRQLPEEGLKFMVYLQKENIIDESGMPKERFSAEFPKEGPSILRIQQVVRGDSAAYFCASSPDRSSEKLFFGSGTQLSVL.

The chain carries TRBV15 and TRBJ1-5, with 8 bases aligning to TRBD1. Trimming cost V 2 bases and J 1 base; bases outside gene matches: 4. CDR3 size: 16 residues. Germline CDR1 LNHNV, CDR2 YYDKDF (reference sequence). The CDR3 spells CATSRQGAASNQPQHF. The CDR3 DNA is TGTGCCACCAGCAGACAGGGGGCGGCAAGCAATCAGCCCCAGCATTTT.

As for this clone: This CDR3 is also generated by other DNA sequences in the sample. The CDR3 is CASRRGSYNEQFF. The CDR3 coding sequence is TGTGCCAGCAGGCGCGGATCGTACAATGAGCAGTTCTTC. This sequence joins TRBV28 and TRBJ2-1, with D uncertain. Germline V gives CDR1 MDHEN, CDR2 SYDVKM. Deletions cut 6 bases from V and 4 bases from J, with 10 bases between. This CDR3 has 13 amino acids.

This clone was seen more than once but under ten times. This rearrangement joins TRBV28 to TRBJ2-5; D is unresolved. Germline-derived CDR1 and CDR2 are MDHEN and SYDVKM. V lost 5 bases and J lost 4, with 8 bases in between. The CDR3 runs to 12 residues. CDR3 protein: CASSRAGETQYF. CDR3 in DNA: TGTGCCAGCAGTAGGGCCGGAGAGACCCAGTACTTC.

The V gene is TRBV6-1, the J gene TRBJ1-2; weak D call: TRBD1 (6 bases). CDR1 is MNHNS, CDR2 SASEGT, per germline. The CDR3 covers 14 residues. V was trimmed by 3 bases and J by 8 bases, leaving 16 bases between them. The CDR3 DNA is TGTGCCAGCAGTGATCAGGGGTGGCAAAGGGGCTACACCTTC. It yields the protein CASSDQGWQRGYTF.

This clone came up a few times. The V gene is TRBV5-1, the J gene TRBJ2-1; the match to TRBD2 covers 7 bases. CDR1 and CDR2 from the germline V gene are SGHRS and YFSETQ. This CDR3 comprises 14 residues. V lost 0 bases and J lost 6; bases outside the gene matches: 3. The CDR3 here is CASSLDGTTNEQFF. CDR3 nucleotides: TGCGCCAGCAGCTTGGATGGGACTACCAATGAGCAGTTCTTC.

This clone was seen a single time. The J gene is TRBJ1-5, the V gene TRBV5-1; D is undetermined. The CDR3 spans 15 residues. The germline V gene has CDR1 SGHRS and CDR2 YFSETQ. V lost 5 bases and J lost 1, with 13 bases in between. The CDR3 protein is CASSRSGESNQPQHF. In DNA, the CDR3 is TGCGCCAGCAGTAGAAGTGGGGAGAGCAATCAGCCCCAGCATTTT.

This clone was found once. V gene TRBV12-1 combines with J gene TRBJ2-7; the table's D call of TRBD1 was not tested on the DNA. TRBV12-1 is a listed pseudogene. The CDR3 runs to 14 residues. This CDR3 is CAGGPGGDSYEQYF. In DNA, the CDR3 is TGTGCCGGGGGGCCAGGGGGTGACTCCTACGAGCAGTACTTC.